This T cell receptor beta chain was identified during a study of CD8+CD57+ T cells in acquired aplastic anemia. Study background: CD4+ and CD8+ cells, once sorted, gave DNA averaging approximately 3 ug. CD4+ cell libraries from healthy donors averaged around 11 million reads.

Investigators profiled TCR beta VDJ and CDR3 from genomic DNA template. TCRdb ran MiXCR on the reads and lists one entry per CDR3 protein. The table shows about 71,000 distinct CDR3 sequences, with 45% to 55% occurring only once. The CDR3 length is 14 residues. Germline V gene lookup returns CDR1 MRHNA and CDR2 SNTAGT. With 8 bases removed from V and 7 bases from J, the gap between germline ends came to 20 bases. This clonotype occurred many times. Sequenced sample: sorted CD4+, CD8+, or CD8+CD57+ T cells (not recorded which) from PBMCs. This clonotype originated in a human donor in good health, serving as a control. J is TRBJ1-2 and V is TRBV6-4; D call uncertain. The CDR3 region is CASRETGVASGYTF. The CDR3 DNA reads TGTGCCAGCCGAGAGACCGGGGTAGCGTCTGGCTACACCTTC.